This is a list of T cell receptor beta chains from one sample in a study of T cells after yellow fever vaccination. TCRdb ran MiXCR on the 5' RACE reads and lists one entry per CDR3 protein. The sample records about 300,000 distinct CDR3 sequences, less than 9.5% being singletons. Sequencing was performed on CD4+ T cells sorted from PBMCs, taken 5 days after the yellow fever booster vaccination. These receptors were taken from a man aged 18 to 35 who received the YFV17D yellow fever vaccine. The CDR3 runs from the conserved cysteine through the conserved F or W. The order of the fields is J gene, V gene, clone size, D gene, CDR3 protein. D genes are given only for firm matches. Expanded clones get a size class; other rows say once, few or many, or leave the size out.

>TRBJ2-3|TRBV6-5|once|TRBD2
CASRLKRGRSDTQYF
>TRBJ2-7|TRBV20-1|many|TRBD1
CSAPDRAISSYEQYF
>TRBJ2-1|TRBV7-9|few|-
CASSSHRELSYNEQFF
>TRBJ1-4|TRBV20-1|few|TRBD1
CSARSPGTGGEKLFF
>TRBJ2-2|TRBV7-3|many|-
CASSLQETGELFF
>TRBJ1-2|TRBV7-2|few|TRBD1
CASSYSLTGGGYGYTF
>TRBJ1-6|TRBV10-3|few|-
CAISRTDSPLHF
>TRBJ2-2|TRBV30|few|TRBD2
CAWRLRGEGTGELFF
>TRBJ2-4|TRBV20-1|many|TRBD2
CSAPGTSKNIQYF
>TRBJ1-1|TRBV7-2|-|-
CASSLRPFGTEVGAFF
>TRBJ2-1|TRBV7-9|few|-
CASSIQGSSYNEQFF
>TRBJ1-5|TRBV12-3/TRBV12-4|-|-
CASRRDSRARQPQHF
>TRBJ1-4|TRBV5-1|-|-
CASSPRGIGDNEKLFF
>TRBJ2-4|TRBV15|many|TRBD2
CATSRAGGGNIQYF
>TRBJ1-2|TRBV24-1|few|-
CATSDPGGDSYTF
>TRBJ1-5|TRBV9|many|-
CASSVASGGPQHF
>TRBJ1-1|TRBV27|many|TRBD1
CASRSTGRAFF
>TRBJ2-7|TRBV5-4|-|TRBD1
CASTSAGTGNEQYF
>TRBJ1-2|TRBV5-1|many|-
CASRHGQSFLYGYTF
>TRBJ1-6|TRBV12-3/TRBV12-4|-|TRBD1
CASSLQGARSPLHF
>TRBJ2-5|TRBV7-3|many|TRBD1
CASSLMGLRGQTQYF
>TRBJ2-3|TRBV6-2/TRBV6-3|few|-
CASSYREPDTQYF
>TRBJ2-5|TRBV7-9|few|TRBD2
CASSTGSGAQETQYF
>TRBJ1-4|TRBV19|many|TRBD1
CASGDPGQGSRRSLFF
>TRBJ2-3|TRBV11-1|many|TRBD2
CASSRGGVMLDTQYF
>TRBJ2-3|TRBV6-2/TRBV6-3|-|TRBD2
CASRKSGVQDTQYF
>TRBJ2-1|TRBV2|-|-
CASSESGGEQFF
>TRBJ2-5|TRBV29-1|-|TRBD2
CSVEVGQAGGRETQYF
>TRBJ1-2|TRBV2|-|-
CASSPRGDSGYTF
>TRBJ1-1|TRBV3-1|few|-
CASSQEARKAFF
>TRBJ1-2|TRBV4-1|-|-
CASSQDGTNGYTF
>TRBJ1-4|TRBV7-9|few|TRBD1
CASGQGVGEKLFF
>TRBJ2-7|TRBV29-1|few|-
CSVEDPWSSYEQYF
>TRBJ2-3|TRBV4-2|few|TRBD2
CASSQGGLASSDTQYF
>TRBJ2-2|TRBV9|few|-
CASSVEGENGELFF